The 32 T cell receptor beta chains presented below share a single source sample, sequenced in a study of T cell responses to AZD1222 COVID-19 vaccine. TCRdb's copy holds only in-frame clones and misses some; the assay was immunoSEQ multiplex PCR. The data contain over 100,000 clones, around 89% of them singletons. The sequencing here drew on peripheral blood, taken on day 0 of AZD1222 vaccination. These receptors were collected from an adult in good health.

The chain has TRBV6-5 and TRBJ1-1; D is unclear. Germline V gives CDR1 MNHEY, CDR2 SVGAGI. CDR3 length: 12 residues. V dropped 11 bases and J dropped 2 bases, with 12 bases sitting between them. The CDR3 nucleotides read TGTGCCGCATCGGCGGCTAACACTGAAGCTTTCTTT. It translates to CAASAANTEAFF.

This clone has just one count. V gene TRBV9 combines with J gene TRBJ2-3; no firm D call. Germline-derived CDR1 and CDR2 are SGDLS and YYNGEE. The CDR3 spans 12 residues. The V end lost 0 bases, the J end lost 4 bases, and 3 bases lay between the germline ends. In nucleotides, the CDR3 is TGTGCCAGCAGCGTAGGGTCAGATACGCAGTATTTT. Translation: CASSVGSDTQYF.

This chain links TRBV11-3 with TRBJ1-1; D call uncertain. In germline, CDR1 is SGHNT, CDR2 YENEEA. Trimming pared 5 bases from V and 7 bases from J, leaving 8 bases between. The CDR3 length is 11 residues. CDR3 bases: TGTGCCAGCAGCATGGACGGTGAAGCTTTCTTT. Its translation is CASSMDGEAFF.

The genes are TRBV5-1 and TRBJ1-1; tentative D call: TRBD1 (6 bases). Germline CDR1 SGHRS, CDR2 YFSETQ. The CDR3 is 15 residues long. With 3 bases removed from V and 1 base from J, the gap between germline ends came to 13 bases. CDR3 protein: CASSWGANSNTEAFF. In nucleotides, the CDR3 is TGCGCCAGCAGCTGGGGGGCAAACTCGAACACTGAAGCTTTCTTT. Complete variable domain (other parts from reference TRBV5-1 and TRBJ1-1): KAGVTQTPRYLIKTRGQQVTLSCSPISGHRSVSWYQQTPGQGLQFLFEYFSETQRNKGNFPGRFSGRQFSNSRSEMNVSTLELGDSALYLCASSWGANSNTEAFFGQGTRLTVV.

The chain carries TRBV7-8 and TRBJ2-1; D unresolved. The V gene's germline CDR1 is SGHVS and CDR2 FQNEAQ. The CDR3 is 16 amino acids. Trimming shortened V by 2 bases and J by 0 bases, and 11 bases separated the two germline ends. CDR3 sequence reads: CASSLMRTSSYNEQFF. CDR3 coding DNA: TGTGCCAGCAGCTTAATGCGGACGAGCTCCTACAATGAGCAGTTCTTC.

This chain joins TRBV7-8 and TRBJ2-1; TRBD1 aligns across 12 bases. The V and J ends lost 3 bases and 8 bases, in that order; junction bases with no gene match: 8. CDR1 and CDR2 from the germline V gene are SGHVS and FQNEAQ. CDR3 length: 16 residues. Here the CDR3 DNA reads TGTGCCAGCAGCTTCGGGACAGGGGGCGCCGGCCATGAGCAGTTCTTC. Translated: CASSFGTGGAGHEQFF.

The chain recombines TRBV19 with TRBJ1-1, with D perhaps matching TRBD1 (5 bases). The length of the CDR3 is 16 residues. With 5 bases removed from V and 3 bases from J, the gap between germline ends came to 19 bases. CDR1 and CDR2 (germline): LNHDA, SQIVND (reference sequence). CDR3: CASSPRGGVRHTEAFF. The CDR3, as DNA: TGTGCCAGTAGTCCCCGGGGGGGGGTCAGGCACACTGAAGCTTTCTTT. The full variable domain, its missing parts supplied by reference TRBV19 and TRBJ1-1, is DGGITQSPKYLFRKEGQNVTLSCEQNLNHDAMYWYRQDPGQGLRLIYYSQIVNDFQKGDIAEGYSVSREKKESFPLTVTSAQKNPTAFYLCASSPRGGVRHTEAFFGQGTRLTVV.

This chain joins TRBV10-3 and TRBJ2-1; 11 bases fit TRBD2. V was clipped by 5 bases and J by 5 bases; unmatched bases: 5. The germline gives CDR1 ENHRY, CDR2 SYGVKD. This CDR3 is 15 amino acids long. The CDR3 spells CAISTVLAGDNEQFF. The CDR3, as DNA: TGTGCCATCAGTACGGTACTAGCGGGGGACAATGAGCAGTTCTTC.

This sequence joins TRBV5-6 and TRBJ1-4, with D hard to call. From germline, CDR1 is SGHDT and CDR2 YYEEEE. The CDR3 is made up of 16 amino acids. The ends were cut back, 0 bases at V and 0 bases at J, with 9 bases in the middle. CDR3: CASSLGEASTNEKLFF. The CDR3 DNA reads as TGTGCCAGCAGCTTGGGGGAGGCTTCAACTAATGAAAAACTGTTTTTT.

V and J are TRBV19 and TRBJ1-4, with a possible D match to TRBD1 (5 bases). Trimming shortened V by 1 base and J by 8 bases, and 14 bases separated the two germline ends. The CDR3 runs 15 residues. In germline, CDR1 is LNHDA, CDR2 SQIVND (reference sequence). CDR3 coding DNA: TGTGCCAGTAGTATAGTGGCAGGGATAGGCGAAAAACTGTTTTTT. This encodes CASSIVAGIGEKLFF. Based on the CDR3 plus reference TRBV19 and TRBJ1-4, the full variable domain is DGGITQSPKYLFRKEGQNVTLSCEQNLNHDAMYWYRQDPGQGLRLIYYSQIVNDFQKGDIAEGYSVSREKKESFPLTVTSAQKNPTAFYLCASSIVAGIGEKLFFGSGTQLSVL.

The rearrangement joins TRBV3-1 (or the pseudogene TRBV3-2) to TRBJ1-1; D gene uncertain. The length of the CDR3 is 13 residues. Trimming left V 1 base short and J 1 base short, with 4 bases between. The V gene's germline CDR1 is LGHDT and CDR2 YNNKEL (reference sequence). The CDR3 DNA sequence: TGTGCCAGCAGCCAAGGAGGGAACACTGAAGCTTTCTTT. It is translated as CASSQGGNTEAFF.

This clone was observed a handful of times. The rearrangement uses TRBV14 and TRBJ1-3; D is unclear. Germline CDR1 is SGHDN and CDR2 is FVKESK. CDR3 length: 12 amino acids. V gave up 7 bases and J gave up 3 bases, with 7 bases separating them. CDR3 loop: CASKFSGNTIYF. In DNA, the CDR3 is TGTGCCAGCAAATTTAGTGGAAACACCATATATTTT.

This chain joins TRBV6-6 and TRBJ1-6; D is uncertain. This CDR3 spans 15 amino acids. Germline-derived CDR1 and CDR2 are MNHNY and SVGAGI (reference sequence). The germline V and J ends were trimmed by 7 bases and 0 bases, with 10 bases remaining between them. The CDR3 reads CASISRSSYNSPLHF. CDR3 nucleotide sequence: TGTGCCAGCATCTCAAGGAGCTCCTATAATTCACCCCTCCACTTT.

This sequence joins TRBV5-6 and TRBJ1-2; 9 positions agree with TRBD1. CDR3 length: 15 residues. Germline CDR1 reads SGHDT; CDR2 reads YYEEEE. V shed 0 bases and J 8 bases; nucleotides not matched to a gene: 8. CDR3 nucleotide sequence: TGTGCCAGCAGCTTGGTGAGGGGACAGGGTGGCGGCTACACCTTC. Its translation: CASSLVRGQGGGYTF.

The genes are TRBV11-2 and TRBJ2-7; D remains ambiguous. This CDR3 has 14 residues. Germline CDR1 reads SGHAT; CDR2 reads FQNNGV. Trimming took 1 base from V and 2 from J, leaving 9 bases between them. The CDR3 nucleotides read TGTGCCAGCAGCTTAGGGGCCAGAGCCTACGAGCAGTACTTC. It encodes CASSLGARAYEQYF.

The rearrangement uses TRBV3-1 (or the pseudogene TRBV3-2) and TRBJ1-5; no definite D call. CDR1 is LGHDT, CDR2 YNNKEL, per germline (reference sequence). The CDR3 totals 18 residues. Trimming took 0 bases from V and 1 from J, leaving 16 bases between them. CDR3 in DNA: TGTGCCAGCAGCCAAGATCGCCCGCGGGGTGGGAGCAATCAGCCCCAGCATTTT. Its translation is CASSQDRPRGGSNQPQHF.

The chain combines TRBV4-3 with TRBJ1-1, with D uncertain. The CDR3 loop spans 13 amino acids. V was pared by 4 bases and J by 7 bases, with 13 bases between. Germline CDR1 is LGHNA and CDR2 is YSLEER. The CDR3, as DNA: TGCGCCAGCAGCCTAATTGACGGGATTGAAGCTTTCTTT. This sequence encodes CASSLIDGIEAFF.

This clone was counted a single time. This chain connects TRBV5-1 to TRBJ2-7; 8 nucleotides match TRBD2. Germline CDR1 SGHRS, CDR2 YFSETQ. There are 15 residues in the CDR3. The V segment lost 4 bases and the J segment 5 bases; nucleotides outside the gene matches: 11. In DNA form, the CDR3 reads TGCGCCAGCAGCCCCCGGGGGGGGCTCGGGCACGAGCAGTACTTC. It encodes CASSPRGGLGHEQYF.

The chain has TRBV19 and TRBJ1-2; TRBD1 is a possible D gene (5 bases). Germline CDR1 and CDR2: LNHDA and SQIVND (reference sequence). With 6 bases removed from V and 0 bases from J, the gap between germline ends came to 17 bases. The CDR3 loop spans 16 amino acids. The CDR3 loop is CASSLDPGITNYGYTF. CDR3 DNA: TGTGCCAGTAGCCTAGACCCAGGGATCACTAACTATGGCTACACCTTC. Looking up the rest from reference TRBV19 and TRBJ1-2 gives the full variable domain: DGGITQSPKYLFRKEGQNVTLSCEQNLNHDAMYWYRQDPGQGLRLIYYSQIVNDFQKGDIAEGYSVSREKKESFPLTVTSAQKNPTAFYLCASSLDPGITNYGYTFGSGTRLTVV.

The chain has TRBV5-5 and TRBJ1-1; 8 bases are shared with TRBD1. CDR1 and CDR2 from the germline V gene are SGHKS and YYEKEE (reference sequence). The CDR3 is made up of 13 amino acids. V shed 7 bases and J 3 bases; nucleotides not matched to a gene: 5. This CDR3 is CASRTGYDTEAFF. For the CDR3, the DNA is TGTGCCAGCCGGACAGGGTACGACACTGAAGCTTTCTTT.

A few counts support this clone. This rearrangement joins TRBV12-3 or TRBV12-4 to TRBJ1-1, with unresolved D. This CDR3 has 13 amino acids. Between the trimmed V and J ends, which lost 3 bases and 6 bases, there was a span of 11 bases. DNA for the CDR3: TGTGCCAGCAGTTTCGAAGGAAACTCTGAAGCTTTCTTT. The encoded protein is CASSFEGNSEAFF.

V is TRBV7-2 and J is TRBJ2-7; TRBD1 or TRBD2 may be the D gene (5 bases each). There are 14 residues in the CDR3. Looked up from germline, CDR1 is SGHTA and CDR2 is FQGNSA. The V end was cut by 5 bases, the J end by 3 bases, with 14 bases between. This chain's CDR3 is CASSHTGTLYEQYF. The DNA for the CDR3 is TGTGCCAGCAGCCATACCGGGACCCTCTACGAGCAGTACTTC.

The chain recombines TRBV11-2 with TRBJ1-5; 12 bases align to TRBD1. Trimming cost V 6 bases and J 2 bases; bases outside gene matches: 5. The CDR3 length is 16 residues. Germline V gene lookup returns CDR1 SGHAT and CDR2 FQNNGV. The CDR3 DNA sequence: TGTGCCAGCAGGCAAGGGACAGGGGGCCGCAATCAGCCCCAGCATTTT. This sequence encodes CASRQGTGGRNQPQHF.

CDR3 nucleotide sequence: TGTGCCAGCAGTTACCCCCCAGGCGACACTGAAGCTTTCTTT. Protein product: CASSYPPGDTEAFF. The V call is TRBV6-2 or TRBV6-3, the J call TRBJ1-1; D is undetermined. From germline, CDR1 is MNHEY and CDR2 SVGEGT. The length of the CDR3 is 14 residues. Trimming stripped 2 bases from V and 3 bases from J, with 10 bases between.

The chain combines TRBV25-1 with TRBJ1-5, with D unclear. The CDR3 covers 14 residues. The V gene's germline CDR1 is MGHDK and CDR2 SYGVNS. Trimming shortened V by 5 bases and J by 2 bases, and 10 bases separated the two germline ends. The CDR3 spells CASSSLDGNQPQHF. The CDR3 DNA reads TGTGCCAGCAGTTCCCTGGATGGCAATCAGCCCCAGCATTTT.

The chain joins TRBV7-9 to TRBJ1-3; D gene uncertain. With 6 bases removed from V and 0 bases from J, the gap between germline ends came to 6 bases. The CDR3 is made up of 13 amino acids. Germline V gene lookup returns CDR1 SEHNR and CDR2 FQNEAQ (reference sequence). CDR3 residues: CASRPNSGNTIYF. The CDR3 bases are TGTGCCAGCAGGCCGAACTCTGGAAACACCATATATTTT.

The CDR3 DNA follows: TGTGCCAGCAGTATGGGACAGGGGTTTGGGGACGAAAAACTGTTTTTT. This translates into CASSMGQGFGDEKLFF. The chain employs TRBV27 and TRBJ1-4, with TRBD1 identical over 10 bases. CDR3 length equals 16 residues. After removal of 5 bases from V and 8 bases from J, the junction contained 11 bases not matched to a gene. CDR1 is MNHEY, CDR2 SMNVEV, per germline (reference sequence).

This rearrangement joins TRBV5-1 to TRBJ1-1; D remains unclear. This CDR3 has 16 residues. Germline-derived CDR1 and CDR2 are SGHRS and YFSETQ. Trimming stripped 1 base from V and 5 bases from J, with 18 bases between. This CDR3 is CASSLMGDIEKTEAFF. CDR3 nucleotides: TGCGCCAGCAGCTTGATGGGAGATATAGAGAAAACTGAAGCTTTCTTT.

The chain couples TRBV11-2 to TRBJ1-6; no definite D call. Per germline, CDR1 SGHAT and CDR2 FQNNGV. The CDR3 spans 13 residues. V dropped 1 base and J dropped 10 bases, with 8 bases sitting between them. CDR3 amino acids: CASSLGQLSPLHF. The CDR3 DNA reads TGTGCCAGCAGCTTAGGGCAGCTGTCACCCCTCCACTTT.

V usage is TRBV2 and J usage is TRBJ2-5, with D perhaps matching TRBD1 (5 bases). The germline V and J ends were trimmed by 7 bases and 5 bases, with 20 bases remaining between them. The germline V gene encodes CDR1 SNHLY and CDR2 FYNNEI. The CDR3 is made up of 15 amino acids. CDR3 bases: TGTGCCAGCAACCCTCGGACAACGCTCTCGGAGACCCAGTACTTC. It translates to CASNPRTTLSETQYF.

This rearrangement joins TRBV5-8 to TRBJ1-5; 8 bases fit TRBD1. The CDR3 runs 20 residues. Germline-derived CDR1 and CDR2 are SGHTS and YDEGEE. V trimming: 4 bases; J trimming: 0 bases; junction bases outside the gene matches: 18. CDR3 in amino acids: CASSTGPAGQGENSNQPQHF. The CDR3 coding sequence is TGTGCCAGCAGCACCGGTCCGGCCGGACAGGGTGAAAATAGCAATCAGCCCCAGCATTTT.

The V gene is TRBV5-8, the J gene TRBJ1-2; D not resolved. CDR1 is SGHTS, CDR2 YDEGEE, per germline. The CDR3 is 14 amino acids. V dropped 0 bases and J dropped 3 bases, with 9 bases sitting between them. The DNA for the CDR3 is TGTGCCAGCAGCTTGGCGGCGCAATACTATGGCTACACCTTC. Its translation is CASSLAAQYYGYTF. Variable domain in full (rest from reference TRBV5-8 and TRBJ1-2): EAGVTQSPTHLIKTRGQQATLRCSPISGHTSVYWYQQALGLGLQFLLWYDEGEERNRGNFPPRFSGRQFPNYSSELNVNALELEDSALYLCASSLAAQYYGYTFGSGTRLTVV.